This entry describes one TCR beta chain. The data are from a study of T cells in Graves' hyperthyroidism and ophthalmopathy. Germline values: CDR1 SEHNR, CDR2 FQNEAQ (reference sequence). Trimming shortened V by 0 bases and J by 6 bases, and 8 bases separated the two germline ends. This CDR3 spans 14 amino acids. What was amplified from RNA transcripts were TCR beta CDR3 regions. The HTBI primer set served for first-round RT-PCR of the TCR CDR3. TCRdb itself ran the multiplex PCR reads through MiXCR, one entry per CDR3 protein. The sample lists fewer than 700,000 distinct CDR3 sequences, roughly 15% occurring once.

The chain combines TRBV7-9 with TRBJ2-2; D is undetermined. The receptor was derived from a woman aged 18-29 years with Graves' ophthalmopathy. The specimen sequenced was blood. CDR3 in amino acids: CASSLALTSGELFF. CDR3 DNA sequence: TGTGCCAGCAGCTTAGCGTTGACATCCGGGGAGCTGTTTTTT.